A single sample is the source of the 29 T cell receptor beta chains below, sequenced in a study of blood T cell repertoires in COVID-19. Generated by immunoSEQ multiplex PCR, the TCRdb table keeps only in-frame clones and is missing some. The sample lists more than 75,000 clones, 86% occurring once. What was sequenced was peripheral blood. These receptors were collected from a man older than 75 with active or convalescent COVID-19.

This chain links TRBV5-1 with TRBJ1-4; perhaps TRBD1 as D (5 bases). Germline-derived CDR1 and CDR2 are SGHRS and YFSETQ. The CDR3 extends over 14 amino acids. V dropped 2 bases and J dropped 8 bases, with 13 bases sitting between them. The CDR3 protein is CASSLGEVGEKLFF. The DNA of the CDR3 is TGCGCCAGCAGCTTAGGGGAGGTAGGCGAAAAACTGTTTTTT.

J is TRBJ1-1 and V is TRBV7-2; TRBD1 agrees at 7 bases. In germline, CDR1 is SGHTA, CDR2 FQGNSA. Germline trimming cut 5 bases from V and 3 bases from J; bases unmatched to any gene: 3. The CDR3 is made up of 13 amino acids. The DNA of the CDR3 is TGTGCCAGCAGCGAACAGGGGTACACTGAAGCTTTCTTT. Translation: CASSEQGYTEAFF.

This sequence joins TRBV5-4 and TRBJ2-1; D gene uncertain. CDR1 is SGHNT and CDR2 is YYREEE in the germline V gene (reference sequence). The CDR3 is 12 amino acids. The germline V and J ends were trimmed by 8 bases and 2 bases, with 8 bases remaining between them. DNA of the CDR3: TGTGCCAGTTCAGAAACCTACAATGAGCAGTTCTTC. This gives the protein CASSETYNEQFF.

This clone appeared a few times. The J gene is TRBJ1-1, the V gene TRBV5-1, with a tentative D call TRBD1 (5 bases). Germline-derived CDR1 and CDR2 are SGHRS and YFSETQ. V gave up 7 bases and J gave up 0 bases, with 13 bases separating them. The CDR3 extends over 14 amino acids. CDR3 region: CASAPRGVNTEAFF. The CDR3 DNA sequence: TGCGCCAGCGCTCCGCGGGGGGTGAACACTGAAGCTTTCTTT.

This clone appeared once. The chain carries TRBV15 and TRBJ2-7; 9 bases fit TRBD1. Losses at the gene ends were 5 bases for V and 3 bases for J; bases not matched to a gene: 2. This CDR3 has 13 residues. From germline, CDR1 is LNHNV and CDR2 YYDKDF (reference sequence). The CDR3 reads CATSSDRGYEQYF. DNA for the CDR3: TGTGCCACCAGCTCGGACAGGGGCTACGAGCAGTACTTC.

The CDR3 DNA follows: TGTGCCAGCGGATGGCAGGGGGCAGACGAGCAGTACTTC. This sequence encodes CASGWQGADEQYF. The chain uses TRBV12-3 or TRBV12-4 and TRBJ2-7; 8 nucleotides align to TRBD1. V lost 8 bases to trimming and J lost 5 bases; unmatched junction nucleotides: 8. The CDR3 is made up of 13 amino acids.

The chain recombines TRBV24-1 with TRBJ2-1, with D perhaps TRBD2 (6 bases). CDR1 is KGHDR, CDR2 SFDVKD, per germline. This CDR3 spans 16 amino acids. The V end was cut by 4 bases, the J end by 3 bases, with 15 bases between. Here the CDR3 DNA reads TGTGCCACCAGTGAGCAAACCCGGGGGAGCTACAATGAGCAGTTCTTC. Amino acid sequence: CATSEQTRGSYNEQFF.

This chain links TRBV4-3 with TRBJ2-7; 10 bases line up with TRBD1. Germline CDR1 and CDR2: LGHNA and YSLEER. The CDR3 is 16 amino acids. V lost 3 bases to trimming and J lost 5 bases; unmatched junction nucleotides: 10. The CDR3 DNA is TGCGCCAGCAGCCAGGCCGGGACAGGGGTCCGAAACGAGCAGTACTTC. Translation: CASSQAGTGVRNEQYF.

The CDR3 loop reads CASSTDSNTEAFF. CDR3 coding DNA: TGCGCCAGCAGCACGGACAGTAACACTGAAGCTTTCTTT. The rearrangement uses TRBV5-1 and TRBJ1-1; a weak D match, TRBD1 (6 bases). From germline, CDR1 is SGHRS and CDR2 YFSETQ. The V end lost 4 bases, the J end lost 2 bases, and 9 bases lay between the germline ends. The CDR3 length is 13 residues.

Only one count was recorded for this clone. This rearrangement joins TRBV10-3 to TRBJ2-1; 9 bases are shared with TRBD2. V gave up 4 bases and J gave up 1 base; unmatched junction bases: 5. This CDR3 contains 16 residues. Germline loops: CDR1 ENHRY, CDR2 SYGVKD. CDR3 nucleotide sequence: TGTGCCATCAGTGGTAGCGGGAGACTGTCCTACAATGAGCAGTTCTTC. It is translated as CAISGSGRLSYNEQFF.

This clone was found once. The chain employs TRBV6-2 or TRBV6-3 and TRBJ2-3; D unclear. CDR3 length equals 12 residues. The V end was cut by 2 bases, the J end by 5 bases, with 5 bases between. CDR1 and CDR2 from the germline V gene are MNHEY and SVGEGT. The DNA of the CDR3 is TGTGCCAGCAGTTACCGAGGAGATACGCAGTATTTT. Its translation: CASSYRGDTQYF.

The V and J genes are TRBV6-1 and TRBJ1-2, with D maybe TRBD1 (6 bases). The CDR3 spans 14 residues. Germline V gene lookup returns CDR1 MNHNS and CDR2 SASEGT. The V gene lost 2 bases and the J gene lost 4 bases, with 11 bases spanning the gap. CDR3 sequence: CASSELGRGYGYTF. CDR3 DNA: TGTGCCAGCAGTGAATTGGGCAGGGGCTATGGCTACACCTTC.

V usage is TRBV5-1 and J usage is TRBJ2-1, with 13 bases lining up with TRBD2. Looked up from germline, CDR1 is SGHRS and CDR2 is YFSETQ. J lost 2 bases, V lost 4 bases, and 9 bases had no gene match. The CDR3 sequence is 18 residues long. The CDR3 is CASSPGTSGTKTYNEQFF. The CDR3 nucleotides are TGCGCCAGCAGCCCCGGGACTAGCGGGACCAAAACCTACAATGAGCAGTTCTTC.

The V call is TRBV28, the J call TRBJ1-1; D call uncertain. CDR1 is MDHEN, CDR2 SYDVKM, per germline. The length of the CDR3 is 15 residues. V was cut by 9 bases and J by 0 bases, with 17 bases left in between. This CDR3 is CASYQISLLNTEAFF. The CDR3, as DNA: TGTGCCAGTTACCAAATTTCTCTACTGAACACTGAAGCTTTCTTT.

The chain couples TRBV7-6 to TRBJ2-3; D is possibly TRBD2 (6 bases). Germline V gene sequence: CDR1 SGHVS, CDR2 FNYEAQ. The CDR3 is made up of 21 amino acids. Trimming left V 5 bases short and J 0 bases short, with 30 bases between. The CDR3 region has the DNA TGTGCCAGCAGCCTAGTCCCCCAGAACCGGGACTCCAGTACTAGCACAGATACGCAGTATTTT. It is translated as CASSLVPQNRDSSTSTDTQYF.

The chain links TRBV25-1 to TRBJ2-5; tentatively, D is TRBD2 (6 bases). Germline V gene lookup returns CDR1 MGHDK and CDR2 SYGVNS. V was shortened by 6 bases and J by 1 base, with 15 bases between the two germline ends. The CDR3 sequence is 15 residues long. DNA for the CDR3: TGTGCCAGCAGCCCCGCCGGGACTGGCCAAGAGACCCAGTACTTC. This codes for CASSPAGTGQETQYF.

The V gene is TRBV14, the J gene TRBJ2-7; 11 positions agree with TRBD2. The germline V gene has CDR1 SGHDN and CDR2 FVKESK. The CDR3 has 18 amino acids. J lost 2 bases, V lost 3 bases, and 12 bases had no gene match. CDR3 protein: CASSHIGKGLAVAYEQYF. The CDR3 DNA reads TGTGCCAGCAGCCACATAGGTAAGGGACTAGCGGTTGCCTACGAGCAGTACTTC.

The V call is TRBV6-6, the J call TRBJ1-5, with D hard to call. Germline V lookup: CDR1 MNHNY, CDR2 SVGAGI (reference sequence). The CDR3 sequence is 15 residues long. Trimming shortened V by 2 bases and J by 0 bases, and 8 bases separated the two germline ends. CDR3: CASSYGVNSNQPQHF. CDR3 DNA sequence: TGTGCCAGCAGTTACGGAGTCAATAGCAATCAGCCCCAGCATTTT.

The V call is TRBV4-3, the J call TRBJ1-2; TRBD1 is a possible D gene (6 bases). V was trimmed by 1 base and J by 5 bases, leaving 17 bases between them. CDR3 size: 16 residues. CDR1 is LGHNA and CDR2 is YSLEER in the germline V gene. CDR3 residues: CASSQAVRGLGYGYTF. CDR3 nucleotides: TGCGCCAGCAGCCAAGCTGTGCGGGGGCTGGGGTATGGCTACACCTTC.

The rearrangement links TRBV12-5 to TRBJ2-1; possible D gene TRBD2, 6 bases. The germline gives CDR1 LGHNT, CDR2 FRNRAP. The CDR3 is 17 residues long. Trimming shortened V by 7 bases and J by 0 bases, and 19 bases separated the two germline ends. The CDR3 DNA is TGTGCTAGTGCCCAAGGTGGAGGGGTGGGCTCCTACAATGAGCAGTTCTTC. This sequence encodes CASAQGGGVGSYNEQFF.

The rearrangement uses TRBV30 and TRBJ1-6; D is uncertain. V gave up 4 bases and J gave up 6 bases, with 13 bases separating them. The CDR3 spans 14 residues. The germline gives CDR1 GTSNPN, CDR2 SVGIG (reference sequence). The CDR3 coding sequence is TGTGCCTGGACCCCGCCGGCTAGTAATTCACCCCTCCACTTT. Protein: CAWTPPASNSPLHF.

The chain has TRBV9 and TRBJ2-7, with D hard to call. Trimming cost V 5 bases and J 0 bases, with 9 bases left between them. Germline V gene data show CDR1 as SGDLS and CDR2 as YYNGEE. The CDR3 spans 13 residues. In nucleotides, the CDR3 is TGTGCCAGCAGTGGCGGTAACTCCTACGAGCAGTACTTC. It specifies CASSGGNSYEQYF.

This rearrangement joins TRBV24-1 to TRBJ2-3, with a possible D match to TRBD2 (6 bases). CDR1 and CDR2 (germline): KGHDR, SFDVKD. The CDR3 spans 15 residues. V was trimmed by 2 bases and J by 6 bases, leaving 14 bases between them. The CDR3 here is CATSDSVSGADTQYF. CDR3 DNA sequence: TGTGCCACCAGTGATTCGGTTAGCGGAGCCGATACGCAGTATTTT.

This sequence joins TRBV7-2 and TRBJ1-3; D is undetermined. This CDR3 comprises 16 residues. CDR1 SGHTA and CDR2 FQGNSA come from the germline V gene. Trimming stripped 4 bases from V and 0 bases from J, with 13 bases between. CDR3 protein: CASSSSPVSSGNTIYF. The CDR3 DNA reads TGTGCCAGCAGCTCCTCGCCAGTAAGCTCTGGAAACACCATATATTTT.

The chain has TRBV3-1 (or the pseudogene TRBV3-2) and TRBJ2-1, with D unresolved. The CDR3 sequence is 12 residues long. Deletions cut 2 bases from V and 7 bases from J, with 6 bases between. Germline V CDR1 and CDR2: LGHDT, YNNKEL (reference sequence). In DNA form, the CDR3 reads TGTGCCAGCAGCCAACCCCCGAATGAGCAGTTCTTC. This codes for CASSQPPNEQFF.

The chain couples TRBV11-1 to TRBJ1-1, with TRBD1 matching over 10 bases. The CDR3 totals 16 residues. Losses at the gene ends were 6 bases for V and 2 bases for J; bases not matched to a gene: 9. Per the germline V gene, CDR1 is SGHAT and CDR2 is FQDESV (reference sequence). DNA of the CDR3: TGTGCCAGCAGTCCCGCACGGACAGGGGGAAACACTGAAGCTTTCTTT. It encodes CASSPARTGGNTEAFF.

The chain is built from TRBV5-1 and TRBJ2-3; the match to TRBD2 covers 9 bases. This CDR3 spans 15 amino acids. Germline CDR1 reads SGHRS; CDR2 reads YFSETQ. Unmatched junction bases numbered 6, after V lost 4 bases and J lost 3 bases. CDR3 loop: CASSPRGGLTDTQYF. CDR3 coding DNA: TGCGCCAGCAGCCCGCGGGGGGGGTTGACAGATACGCAGTATTTT.

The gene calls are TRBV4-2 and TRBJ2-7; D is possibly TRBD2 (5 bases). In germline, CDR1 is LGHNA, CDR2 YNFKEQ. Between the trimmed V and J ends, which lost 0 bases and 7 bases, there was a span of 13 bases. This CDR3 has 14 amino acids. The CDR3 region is CASSQDAAVAEQYF. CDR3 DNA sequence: TGTGCCAGCAGCCAAGATGCAGCCGTAGCGGAGCAGTACTTC.

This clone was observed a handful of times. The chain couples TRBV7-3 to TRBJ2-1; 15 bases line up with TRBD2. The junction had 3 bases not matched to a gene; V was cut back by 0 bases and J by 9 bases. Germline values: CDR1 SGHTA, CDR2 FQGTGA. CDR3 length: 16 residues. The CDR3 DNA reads TGTGCCAGCAGCTTAACGGGACTAGCGGGAGGAAGTGAGCAGTTCTTC. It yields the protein CASSLTGLAGGSEQFF.